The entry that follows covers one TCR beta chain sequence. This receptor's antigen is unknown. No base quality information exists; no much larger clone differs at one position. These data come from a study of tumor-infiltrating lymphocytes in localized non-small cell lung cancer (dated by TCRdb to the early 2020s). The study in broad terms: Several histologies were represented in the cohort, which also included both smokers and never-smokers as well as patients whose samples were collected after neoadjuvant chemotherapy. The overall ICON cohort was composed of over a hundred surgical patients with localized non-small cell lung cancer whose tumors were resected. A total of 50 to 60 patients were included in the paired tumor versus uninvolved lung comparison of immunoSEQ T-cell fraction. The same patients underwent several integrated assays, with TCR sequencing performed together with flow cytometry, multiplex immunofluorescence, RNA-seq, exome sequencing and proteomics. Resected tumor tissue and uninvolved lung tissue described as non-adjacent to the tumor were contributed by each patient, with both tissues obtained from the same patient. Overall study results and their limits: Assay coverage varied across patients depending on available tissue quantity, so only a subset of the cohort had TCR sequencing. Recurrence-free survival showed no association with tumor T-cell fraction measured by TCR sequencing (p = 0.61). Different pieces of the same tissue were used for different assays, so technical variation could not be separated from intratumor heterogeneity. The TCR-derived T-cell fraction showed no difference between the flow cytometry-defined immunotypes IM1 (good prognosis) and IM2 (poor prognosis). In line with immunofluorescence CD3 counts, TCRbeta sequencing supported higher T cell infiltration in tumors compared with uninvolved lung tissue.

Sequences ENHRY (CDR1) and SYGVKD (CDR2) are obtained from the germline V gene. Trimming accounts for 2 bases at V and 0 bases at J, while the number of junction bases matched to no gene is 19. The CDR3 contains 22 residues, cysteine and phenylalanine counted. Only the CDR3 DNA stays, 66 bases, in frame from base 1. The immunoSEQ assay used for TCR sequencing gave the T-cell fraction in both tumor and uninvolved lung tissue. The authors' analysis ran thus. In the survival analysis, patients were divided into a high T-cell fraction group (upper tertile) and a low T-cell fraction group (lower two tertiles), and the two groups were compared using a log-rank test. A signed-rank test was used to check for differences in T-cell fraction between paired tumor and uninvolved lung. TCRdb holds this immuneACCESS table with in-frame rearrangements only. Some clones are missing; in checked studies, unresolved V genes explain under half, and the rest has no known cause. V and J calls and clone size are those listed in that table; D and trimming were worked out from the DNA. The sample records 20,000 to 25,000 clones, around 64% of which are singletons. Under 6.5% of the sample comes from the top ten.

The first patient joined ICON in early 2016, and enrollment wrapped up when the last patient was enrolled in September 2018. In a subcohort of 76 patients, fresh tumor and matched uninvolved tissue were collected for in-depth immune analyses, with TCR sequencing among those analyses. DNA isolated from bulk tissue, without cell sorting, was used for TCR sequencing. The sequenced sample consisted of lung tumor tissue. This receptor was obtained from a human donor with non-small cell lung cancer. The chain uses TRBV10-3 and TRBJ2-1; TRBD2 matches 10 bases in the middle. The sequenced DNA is TGTGCCATCAGTGAGCCACCAAATAGGCCGGGACTAGCGCGCAACTCCTACAATGAGCAGTTCTTC. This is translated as CAISEPPNRPGLARNSYNEQFF.